These T cell receptor beta chains were read from a single sample in a study of radiation and T cells in renal cell carcinoma. Clones were read by immunoSEQ multiplex PCR, and TCRdb kept only the in-frame ones, dropping some. The repertoire holds 40,000 to 50,000 clones, roughly four fifths seen once, with around 26% in the top ten. Sample: blood, taken from a patient whose treatment included radiotherapy and nephrectomy. These receptors were collected from a woman in her 70s with renal cell carcinoma. Each CDR3 is given with its conserved first and last residue. Each record gives: D gene, J gene, V gene, clone size, CDR3 protein, CDR3 DNA. The D gene is left open where the match is weak. Size is stated for part of the rows, as once, few or many counts, or as a class when the clone is expanded.

>TRBD1|TRBJ1-1|TRBV11-2|NA
CASSLRAGQLNTEAFF
TGTGCCAGCAGCTTAAGGGCGGGACAGCTGAACACTGAAGCTTTCTTT
>TRBD2|TRBJ2-5|TRBV6-6|NA
CASSQSGGQETQYF
TGTGCCAGCAGTCAAAGCGGGGGACAAGAGACCCAGTACTTC
>NA|TRBJ1-1|TRBV21-1|few
CATTRSVAEAFF
TGTGCCACCACGAGGTCGGTCGCTGAAGCTTTCTTT
>NA|TRBJ2-2|TRBV5-5|NA
CASSLVGANGELFF
TGTGCCAGCAGCTTGGTGGGGGCTAACGGGGAGCTGTTTTTT
>TRBD2|TRBJ2-1|TRBV4-3|NA
CASSQEGRESYNEQFF
TGCGCCAGCAGCCAAGAAGGGCGGGAGTCCTACAATGAGCAGTTCTTC
>NA|TRBJ1-5|TRBV4-1|NA
CASSQDWTATQAQHF
TGCGCCAGCAGCCAAGATTGGACAGCGACTCAAGCCCAGCATTTT
>NA|TRBJ2-2|TRBV13|NA
CASSTGPLGELFF
TGTGCCAGCAGCACCGGACCTTTGGGGGAGCTGTTTTTT
>NA|TRBJ1-3|TRBV5-5|NA
CASSLAGGPGNTIYF
TGTGCCAGCAGCTTGGCCGGGGGCCCTGGAAACACCATATATTTT
>TRBD1|TRBJ2-2|TRBV6-5|NA
CACGTGNTGELFF
TGTGCATGCGGGACAGGCAACACCGGGGAGCTGTTTTTT
>NA|TRBJ2-7|TRBV21-1|NA
CASSNEQYF
TGTGCCAGCAGTAACGAGCAGTACTTC
>NA|TRBJ1-1|TRBV30|few
CAWSVRGGMNTEAFF
TGTGCCTGGAGTGTAAGGGGAGGGATGAACACTGAAGCTTTCTTT
>NA|TRBJ2-5|TRBV6-5|NA
CASRGRGGETQYF
TGTGCCAGCCGGGGCCGCGGAGGAGAGACCCAGTACTTC
>NA|TRBJ2-2|TRBV29-1|NA
CSCRYTGELFF
TGCAGCTGTAGGTACACCGGGGAGCTGTTTTTT
>NA|TRBJ1-6|TRBV6-5|NA
CASSYDARSYNSPLHF
TGTGCCAGCAGTTACGACGCTCGGTCCTATAATTCACCCCTCCACTTT
>NA|TRBJ2-3|TRBV30|NA
CACDSCGWGDTQYF
TGTGCCTGCGACAGCTGCGGCTGGGGGGATACGCAGTATTTT
>TRBD2|TRBJ2-2|TRBV5-1|NA
CASSSTSGRSGELFF
TGCGCCAGCAGCTCCACTAGCGGGAGATCCGGGGAGCTGTTTTTT
>NA|TRBJ2-7|TRBV7-6|NA
CASSELGHEQYF
TGTGCCAGCAGCGAACTAGGACATGAGCAGTACTTC
>TRBD2|TRBJ2-7|TRBV5-5|NA
CASSLTSGSVEQYF
TGTGCCAGCAGTTTAACTAGCGGGAGTGTAGAGCAGTACTTC
>NA|TRBJ1-1|TRBV27|few
CASSPLMENTEAFF
TGTGCCAGCAGTCCGCTAATGGAGAACACTGAAGCTTTCTTT
>TRBD1|TRBJ1-1|TRBV14|NA
CASSQVNFRQGPNTEAFF
TGTGCCAGCAGCCAAGTTAATTTCCGACAGGGGCCGAACACTGAAGCTTTCTTT
>NA|TRBJ1-6|TRBV5-6|NA
CASSLNRVRSPLHF
TGTGCCAGCAGCTTGAATAGGGTTCGGTCACCCCTCCACTTT
>TRBD1|TRBJ2-4|TRBV2|NA
CASRPRQGSGNIQYF
TGTGCCAGCAGGCCCCGACAGGGTTCGGGAAACATTCAGTACTTC
>NA|TRBJ1-1|TRBV7-9|few
CASSSHSPEAFF
TGTGCCAGCAGCTCTCATAGCCCTGAAGCTTTCTTT
>NA|TRBJ2-3|TRBV4-1|few
CASSQGSISDTQYF
TGCGCCAGCAGCCAAGGGTCGATATCGGATACGCAGTATTTT
>NA|TRBJ2-7|TRBV6-1|few
CASSLDSLAFYEQYF
TGTGCCAGCAGTTTAGATAGCCTAGCTTTCTACGAGCAGTACTTC
>TRBD1|TRBJ2-7|TRBV2|many
CASSENPSMGQGKTAYGDEQYF
TGTGCCAGCAGTGAAAACCCATCAATGGGACAGGGAAAAACGGCATATGGGGACGAGCAGTACTTC
>NA|TRBJ2-7|TRBV7-9|NA
CASSLVPRSYEQYF
TGTGCCAGCAGCTTGGTCCCCCGCTCCTACGAGCAGTACTTC
>NA|TRBJ1-3|TRBV4-1|NA
CASSQDSGLRNTIYF
TGCGCCAGCAGCCAGGACAGTGGATTACGAAACACCATATATTTT